The next 27 T cell receptor beta chains were all read from a single sample in a study of cytomegalovirus exposure and HLA in healthy donors. Assay: immunoSEQ multiplex PCR; the TCRdb copy retains only in-frame clones and omits some. Of over 130,000 clones in the sample, around 87% were seen once. The sequenced sample consisted of PBMCs. Receptor source: a man aged 18 to 30 in good health and CMV-seropositive.

The J gene is TRBJ2-7, the V gene TRBV6-1; D not resolved. With 6 bases removed from V and 6 bases from J, the gap between germline ends came to 15 bases. Germline V gene lookup returns CDR1 MNHNS and CDR2 SASEGT. The CDR3 sequence is 13 residues long. DNA for the CDR3: TGTGCCAGCAGGGCACCTACAGTAACCGAGCAGTACTTC. Translating gives CASRAPTVTEQYF.

This chain links TRBV5-1 with TRBJ2-7; D is possibly TRBD2 (6 bases). The germline gives CDR1 SGHRS, CDR2 YFSETQ. This CDR3 has 15 amino acids. Deletions cut 4 bases from V and 4 bases from J, with 18 bases between. The CDR3 region has the DNA TGCGCCAGCAGCCTTGGGTCGGGAGTTGGTTACGAGCAGTACTTC. This sequence encodes CASSLGSGVGYEQYF.

The V call is TRBV2, the J call TRBJ1-5, with TRBD1 identical over 7 bases. The V gene's germline CDR1 is SNHLY and CDR2 FYNNEI. This CDR3 comprises 13 residues. The trim removed 4 bases at V and 13 bases at J, leaving 10 bases unmatched. The CDR3 is CASSGDREVGQHF. CDR3 in DNA: TGTGCCAGCAGTGGCGACAGGGAGGTCGGGCAGCATTTT.

The chain uses TRBV19 and TRBJ1-1, with 9 bases aligning to TRBD1. This CDR3 is built from 15 residues. Germline V lookup: CDR1 LNHDA, CDR2 SQIVND (reference sequence). V trimming: 5 bases; J trimming: 3 bases; junction bases outside the gene matches: 7. CDR3 DNA sequence: TGTGCCAGTAGTCCAGGGACAGGGAGGGACACTGAAGCTTTCTTT. Encoded protein: CASSPGTGRDTEAFF.

CDR3 bases: TGTGCCATCAGGCCAGGGGACCGAGGGGAGACCCAGTACTTC. It specifies CAIRPGDRGETQYF. The genes are TRBV10-3 and TRBJ2-5; D may be TRBD1 (6 bases). This CDR3 is built from 14 residues. Germline V gene lookup returns CDR1 ENHRY and CDR2 SYGVKD. The V end lost 6 bases, the J end lost 5 bases, and 16 bases lay between the germline ends.

The chain recombines TRBV7-9 with TRBJ2-3, with D tentatively TRBD1 (5 bases). The CDR3 contains 16 residues. Germline CDR1 reads SEHNR; CDR2 reads FQNEAQ (reference sequence). V gave up 3 bases and J gave up 2 bases, with 15 bases separating them. The CDR3 is CASSFWPFRVTDTQYF. CDR3 nucleotides: TGTGCCAGCAGCTTTTGGCCCTTCAGGGTCACAGATACGCAGTATTTT.

A few counts support this clone. V and J are TRBV25-1 and TRBJ1-2; D remains unclear. The CDR3 spans 11 residues. Trimming removed 11 bases from V and 3 bases from J, with 10 bases in between. Germline-derived CDR1 and CDR2 are MGHDK and SYGVNS. This CDR3 is CASRRYYGYTF. DNA of the CDR3: TGTGCCTCTAGACGGTACTATGGCTACACCTTC.

This clone was seen once. V and J are TRBV5-5 and TRBJ1-1, with D perhaps matching TRBD1 (5 bases). The CDR3 length is 15 residues. The germline V gene has CDR1 SGHKS and CDR2 YYEKEE (reference sequence). V was pared by 0 bases and J by 4 bases, with 13 bases between. The CDR3 reads CASSLVRGRATEAFF. The CDR3 DNA is TGTGCCAGCAGCTTGGTTCGGGGGAGAGCCACTGAAGCTTTCTTT.

The chain joins TRBV12-5 to TRBJ2-7, with D uncertain. The CDR3 totals 14 residues. V lost 2 bases and J 1 base, leaving 9 bases between the germline ends. CDR1 LGHNT and CDR2 FRNRAP come from the germline V gene. For the CDR3, the DNA is TGTGCTAGTGGTTTGACTTTGACTTCCTACGAGCAGTACTTC. Translated: CASGLTLTSYEQYF. Looking up the rest from reference TRBV12-5 and TRBJ2-7 gives the full variable domain: DARVTQTPRHKVTEMGQEVTMRCQPILGHNTVFWYRQTMMQGLELLAYFRNRAPLDDSGMPKDRFSAEMPDATLATLKIQPSEPRDSAVYFCASGLTLTSYEQYFGPGTRLTVT.

This clone was observed a single time. The rearrangement links TRBV10-3 to TRBJ1-1; a weak D match, TRBD1 (5 bases). Trimming left V 2 bases short and J 4 bases short, with 14 bases between. This CDR3 has 15 residues. CDR1 is ENHRY and CDR2 is SYGVKD in the germline V gene. The CDR3: CAISEQGRSGTEAFF. The CDR3 DNA is TGTGCCATCAGTGAGCAGGGAAGGTCGGGCACTGAAGCTTTCTTT.

The V gene is TRBV5-1, the J gene TRBJ2-1, with a tentative D call TRBD1 (7 bases). The CDR3 loop spans 14 amino acids. CDR1 SGHRS and CDR2 YFSETQ come from the germline V gene. Trimming shortened V by 2 bases and J by 7 bases, and 13 bases separated the two germline ends. This chain's CDR3 is CASSLQGRKNEQFF. The CDR3 bases are TGCGCCAGCAGCTTACAGGGGAGGAAGAATGAGCAGTTCTTC.

This chain links TRBV23-1 with TRBJ2-4; 8 positions match TRBD1. TRBV23-1 is assigned to the ORF class and has an uncertain function. CDR3 length: 15 residues. V lost 5 bases to trimming and J lost 0 bases; unmatched junction nucleotides: 3. This chain's CDR3 is CASSRQGLAKNIQYF. The DNA of the CDR3 is TGCGCCAGCAGTAGACAGGGGCTAGCCAAAAACATTCAGTACTTC.

The chain has TRBV5-4 and TRBJ1-1; tentative D call: TRBD1 (5 bases). Germline V CDR1 and CDR2: SGHNT, YYREEE (reference sequence). The CDR3 sequence is 16 residues long. V lost 3 bases, J lost 4 bases, and 19 bases lay in between. For the CDR3, the DNA is TGTGCCAGCAGCTGGGGTAGCGGGGGACCGGGCACTGAAGCTTTCTTT. Protein: CASSWGSGGPGTEAFF.

The rearrangement uses TRBV6-6 and TRBJ2-7, with D perhaps matching TRBD1 (6 bases). The CDR3 loop spans 15 amino acids. The V gene's germline CDR1 is MNHNY and CDR2 SVGAGI (reference sequence). V shed 0 bases and J shed 2 bases, with 11 bases lying between them. The CDR3 loop is CASSYSGTSAYEQYF. CDR3 in DNA: TGTGCCAGCAGTTACTCGGGGACATCTGCCTACGAGCAGTACTTC.

The chain joins TRBV5-1 to TRBJ1-4; no clear D gene. V gave up 0 bases and J gave up 0 bases, with 9 bases separating them. Germline CDR1 and CDR2: SGHRS and YFSETQ. The CDR3 consists of 16 residues. The CDR3 sequence is CASSLGSPTTNEKLFF. The DNA for the CDR3 is TGCGCCAGCAGCTTGGGCTCACCTACAACTAATGAAAAACTGTTTTTT.

This clone was detected a few times. The DNA for the CDR3 is TGTGCCAGCAGCTTAGACTCCGCGACTTATGGCTACACCTTC. Translated: CASSLDSATYGYTF. The chain combines TRBV7-8 with TRBJ1-2; D is ambiguous. The CDR3 has 14 amino acids. The germline gives CDR1 SGHVS, CDR2 FQNEAQ. Trimming left V 1 base short and J 5 bases short, with 11 bases between.

V gene TRBV27 combines with J gene TRBJ1-2; 9 bases match TRBD1. V was clipped by 5 bases and J by 7 bases; unmatched bases: 11. The germline V gene encodes CDR1 MNHEY and CDR2 SMNVEV (reference sequence). The CDR3 runs to 15 residues. The CDR3 reads CASSILGQGGSGYTF. The CDR3 DNA reads as TGTGCCAGCAGTATTCTGGGACAGGGAGGGTCTGGCTACACCTTC.

This sequence joins TRBV25-1 and TRBJ2-3, with 11 positions matching TRBD2. This CDR3 has 15 residues. Germline CDR1 MGHDK, CDR2 SYGVNS. V dropped 7 bases and J dropped 0; count of bases not matched to a gene: 3. The CDR3 DNA reads TGTGCCAGCAAGGGACTAGCGGTTAGCACAGATACGCAGTATTTT. Its translation is CASKGLAVSTDTQYF.

CDR3 in DNA: TGTGCCAGTAGTACCTTAGGGACAGTCAGAAGTAATGGCTACACCTTC. Amino acids: CASSTLGTVRSNGYTF. This rearrangement joins TRBV19 to TRBJ1-2; 7 positions agree with TRBD1. Losses at the gene ends were 4 bases for V and 6 bases for J; bases not matched to a gene: 14. The V gene's germline CDR1 is LNHDA and CDR2 SQIVND (reference sequence). The CDR3 has 16 residues.

The chain couples TRBV7-9 to TRBJ1-2, with TRBD1 identical over 7 bases. The germline V gene encodes CDR1 SEHNR and CDR2 FQNEAQ (reference sequence). The CDR3 contains 16 residues. V dropped 2 bases and J dropped 1; count of bases not matched to a gene: 7. DNA for the CDR3: TGTGCCAGCAGCTTAAGGGCAGGGGGGATTAACTATGGCTACACCTTC. The encoded protein is CASSLRAGGINYGYTF.

This clone turned up a few times. V gene TRBV15 combines with J gene TRBJ1-6; D possibly corresponds to TRBD1 (5 bases). This CDR3 spans 14 amino acids. The germline CDR1 and CDR2 sequences are LNHNV and YYDKDF (reference sequence). V was clipped by 0 bases and J by 8 bases, with 8 bases between them. The CDR3 loop is CATSREAGDSPLHF. The CDR3 region has the DNA TGTGCCACCAGCAGAGAAGCGGGGGATTCACCCCTCCACTTT. Combining the CDR3 with reference TRBV15 and TRBJ1-6 gives the whole variable domain DAMVIQNPRYQVTQFGKPVTLSCSQTLNHNVMYWYQQKSSQAPKLLFHYYDKDFNNEADTPDNFQSRRPNTSFCFLDIRSPGLGDTAMYLCATSREAGDSPLHFGNGTRLTVT.

The chain carries TRBV9 and TRBJ1-3; D may be TRBD1 (5 bases). The germline V and J ends were trimmed by 3 bases and 4 bases, with 11 bases remaining between them. From germline, CDR1 is SGDLS and CDR2 YYNGEE. The CDR3 loop spans 14 amino acids. Written as DNA, the CDR3 is TGTGCCAGCAGCGCCCCCCGGACAGGAAACACCATATATTTT. Translated, it gives CASSAPRTGNTIYF. The full variable domain, completed using reference TRBV9 and TRBJ1-3, is DSGVTQTPKHLITATGQRVTLRCSPRSGDLSVYWYQQSLDQGLQFLIQYYNGEERAKGNILERFSAQQFPDLHSELNLSSLELGDSALYFCASSAPRTGNTIYFGEGSWLTVV.

This clone was detected once. V gene TRBV9 combines with J gene TRBJ2-3, with 11 positions matching TRBD2. The CDR3 runs to 17 residues. J was trimmed by 0 bases and V by 3 bases; bases with no gene match: 6. CDR1 is SGDLS, CDR2 YYNGEE, per germline. CDR3 sequence reads: CASSAWASGGSTDTQYF. DNA of the CDR3: TGTGCCAGCAGCGCTTGGGCTAGCGGGGGGAGCACAGATACGCAGTATTTT.

The chain has TRBV11-3 and TRBJ1-2, with D unresolved. The V end lost 1 base, the J end lost 8 bases, and 8 bases lay between the germline ends. Germline V gives CDR1 SGHNT, CDR2 YENEEA. CDR3 size: 12 residues. CDR3 region: CASSLGPGGYTF. CDR3 coding DNA: TGTGCCAGCAGCTTAGGCCCTGGCGGCTACACCTTC.

This sequence joins TRBV5-1 and TRBJ2-1; TRBD1 agrees at 7 bases. The CDR3 extends over 16 amino acids. V lost 4 bases and J lost 3; bases outside the gene matches: 10. Germline V lookup: CDR1 SGHRS, CDR2 YFSETQ. The CDR3 loop is CASSLGTASDYNEQFF. In DNA, the CDR3 is TGCGCCAGCAGCCTCGGGACAGCCAGTGACTACAATGAGCAGTTCTTC. Full variable domain (rest looked up from reference TRBV5-1 and TRBJ2-1): KAGVTQTPRYLIKTRGQQVTLSCSPISGHRSVSWYQQTPGQGLQFLFEYFSETQRNKGNFPGRFSGRQFSNSRSEMNVSTLELGDSALYLCASSLGTASDYNEQFFGPGTRLTVL.

The J gene is TRBJ1-5, the V gene TRBV6-5; TRBD1 is a possible D gene (6 bases). V lost 0 bases to trimming and J lost 7 bases, with 16 bases between them. This CDR3 spans 16 amino acids. Germline CDR1 and CDR2: MNHEY and SVGAGI. DNA of the CDR3: TGTGCCAGCAGTTACTCAGCGGGGGGCGACGGGCAGCCCCAGCATTTT. This codes for CASSYSAGGDGQPQHF.

Worth noting for this clone: Additional DNA sequences in this sample encode the identical CDR3. The CDR3 here is CASSLGGSSGNTIYF. The CDR3 DNA follows: TGCGCCAGCAGCTTGGGAGGGTCCTCTGGAAACACCATATATTTT. The chain combines TRBV5-1 with TRBJ1-3; D remains unclear. CDR3 length: 15 amino acids. V shed 0 bases and J shed 0 bases, with 7 bases lying between them. Germline V gives CDR1 SGHRS, CDR2 YFSETQ.